This TCR beta chain was recovered during a study of beta chain features in type 1 diabetes. Whole-study findings and limits: Unsettled here was the matter of whether HLA type influences TCRB rearrangement. Shortening of TCRB CDR3s, moderate but significant, appeared in all four CD4+ subsets of Type 1 diabetes patients.

With respect to this clone: Its target is unknown.

CDR1 is LNHNV and CDR2 is YYDKDF in the germline V gene (reference sequence). V was clipped by 5 bases and J by 4 bases; unmatched bases: 14. This CDR3 region has 17 residues. As every portion of the isolated RNA was reverse transcribed, the sequencing read expressed TCRB transcripts. The data were produced by immunoSEQ multiplex PCR, yet TCRdb's version contains in-frame clones alone and is incomplete. The table shows just over 600,000 clones, with 15% to 17% occurring only once. The sequencing input was naive CD4+ T cells from blood. This receptor was obtained from a man aged 18 to 29 in good health. The gene calls are TRBV15 and TRBJ1-5; 7 nucleotides line up with TRBD1. The CDR3 region is CATSQEKQGIANQPQHF. The DNA of the CDR3 is TGTGCCACCAGCCAAGAAAAACAGGGGATTGCAAATCAGCCCCAGCATTTT.